One and the same sample provided the 22 T cell receptor beta chains below, sequenced in a study of sequential checkpoint blockade in melanoma. The sample's treatment: randomized to nivolumab then ipilimumab (arm A) or the reverse (arm B). Here immunoSEQ multiplex PCR was the method, and the copy in TCRdb shows in-frame clones only, minus some. The sample carries tens of thousands of clones, 84% recorded once. Sequencing used CD8+ T cells sorted from blood (inferred from file names), obtained from a patient given nivolumab and ipilimumab in sequence. These receptor sequences come from a human donor with melanoma.

By proportion, this clone is medium-sized. The rearrangement joins TRBV28 to TRBJ1-6; 7 bases are a match to TRBD1. With 1 base clipped from V and 0 bases from J, the junction kept 3 bases outside the gene matches. This CDR3 comprises 17 residues. Germline lookup yields CDR1 MDHEN and CDR2 SYDVKM. The CDR3 DNA is TGTGCCAGCAGTTTATTGTCAGGGGGCTCCTATAATTCACCCCTCCACTTT. It specifies CASSLLSGGSYNSPLHF.

This chain uses TRBV29-1 with TRBJ1-2; the match to TRBD1 covers 9 bases. Germline CDR1 and CDR2: SQVTM and ANQGSEA. The trim removed 2 bases at V and 2 bases at J, leaving 0 bases unmatched. The CDR3 has 13 residues. This CDR3 reads CSVETGGNYGYTF. The DNA of the CDR3 is TGCAGCGTTGAAACAGGGGGCAACTATGGCTACACCTTC.

The genes are TRBV14 and TRBJ2-5; possibly TRBD1 for D (5 bases). The CDR3 length is 14 residues. CDR1 and CDR2 from the germline V gene are SGHDN and FVKESK. The V gene lost 2 bases and the J gene lost 2 bases, with 9 bases spanning the gap. As DNA, the CDR3 is TGTGCCAGCAGCCAACTTTCAGGGCAAGAGACCCAGTACTTC. Its translation is CASSQLSGQETQYF.

The J gene is TRBJ1-1, the V gene TRBV5-1; TRBD1 is a possible D gene (5 bases). The CDR3 runs 12 residues. Germline V gene data show CDR1 as SGHRS and CDR2 as YFSETQ. V gave up 5 bases and J gave up 5 bases, with 10 bases separating them. This CDR3 is CASSWGGTEAFF. The CDR3 DNA follows: TGCGCCAGCAGTTGGGGGGGGACTGAAGCTTTCTTT.

CDR3 region: CASSAYITQFSDTQYF. The CDR3 DNA reads TGTGCCAGCAGCGCTTACATAACCCAGTTCTCAGATACGCAGTATTTT. This chain joins TRBV7-9 and TRBJ2-3; D unclear. Germline V gives CDR1 SEHNR, CDR2 FQNEAQ (reference sequence). Trimming took off 5 bases at V and 4 bases at J, with 19 bases between the two ends. The CDR3 totals 16 residues.

The chain combines TRBV5-1 with TRBJ2-7; D is unresolved. The germline gives CDR1 SGHRS, CDR2 YFSETQ. The V and J ends lost 0 bases and 0 bases respectively, with 7 bases between them. The CDR3 has 14 amino acids. The CDR3 spells CASSLERNSYEQYF. CDR3 bases: TGCGCCAGCAGCTTGGAGCGTAACTCCTACGAGCAGTACTTC.

This chain links TRBV4-1 with TRBJ1-3; D is unresolved. CDR1 is MGHRA and CDR2 is YSYEKL in the germline V gene. The CDR3 is 15 amino acids. Trimming cost V 0 bases and J 8 bases, with 14 bases left between them. CDR3 protein: CASSQEVQFRDTIYF. In nucleotides, the CDR3 is TGCGCCAGCAGCCAAGAGGTGCAATTTCGGGACACCATATATTTT.

The chain carries TRBV23-1 and TRBJ2-1; 7 nucleotides align to TRBD2. TRBV23-1 is labeled an ORF, and its function is uncertain. The CDR3 spans 15 residues. The ends lost 2 bases at V and 8 bases at J; junction bases unmatched: 9. The CDR3 DNA reads TGCGCCAGCAGTCAACGGGCGGGAGAGGTCGATGAGCAGTTCTTC. Amino acids: CASSQRAGEVDEQFF.

The rearrangement links TRBV27 to TRBJ2-5, with 9 bases matching TRBD1. Germline V gives CDR1 MNHEY, CDR2 SMNVEV (reference sequence). CDR3 length: 15 residues. Trimming cost V 5 bases and J 2 bases; bases outside gene matches: 6. The CDR3 spells CASSPGQGSQETQYF. The CDR3 DNA reads TGTGCCAGCAGTCCCGGACAGGGGTCACAAGAGACCCAGTACTTC.

The rearrangement joins TRBV19 to TRBJ2-7, with 8 bases lining up with TRBD1. CDR1 LNHDA and CDR2 SQIVND come from the germline V gene (reference sequence). The CDR3 totals 15 residues. The V gene end was trimmed by 1 base and the J gene end by 3 bases; junction bases not matched to a gene: 5. Here the CDR3 reads CASSIGQGPYYEQYF. The CDR3, as DNA: TGTGCCAGTAGTATAGGACAGGGGCCCTACTACGAGCAGTACTTC.

This clone was observed once. This chain connects TRBV5-1 to TRBJ1-2, with D perhaps matching TRBD1 (6 bases). Germline values: CDR1 SGHRS, CDR2 YFSETQ. CDR3 size: 14 residues. The V gene lost 4 bases and the J gene lost 4 bases, with 14 bases spanning the gap. The CDR3 nucleotides read TGCGCCAGCAGCCGGACAGAGCCGGGCTATGGCTACACCTTC. Its protein is CASSRTEPGYGYTF.

The V gene is TRBV7-9, the J gene TRBJ1-3; D unclear. This CDR3 is built from 14 residues. V shed 3 bases and J shed 0 bases, with 6 bases lying between them. Germline assignment: CDR1 SEHNR and CDR2 FQNEAQ (reference sequence). The CDR3 is CASSFSSSGNTIYF. The CDR3 DNA sequence: TGTGCCAGCAGCTTCTCCAGCTCTGGAAACACCATATATTTT.

The chain links TRBV27 to TRBJ2-7; TRBD1 agrees at 7 bases. The CDR3 spans 15 residues. With 2 bases clipped from V and 0 bases from J, the junction kept 4 bases outside the gene matches. The germline V gene has CDR1 MNHEY and CDR2 SMNVEV (reference sequence). The CDR3 region is CASSLGTANSYEQYF. DNA for the CDR3: TGTGCCAGCAGTTTAGGGACAGCTAACTCCTACGAGCAGTACTTC.

The chain recombines TRBV28 with TRBJ2-7; TRBD1 matches at 8 bases. J gave up 2 bases and V 5 bases, and 11 bases lay outside the gene matches. This CDR3 is built from 16 residues. The V gene's germline CDR1 is MDHEN and CDR2 SYDVKM. DNA for the CDR3: TGTGCCAGCAGTCCCACGGACAGGGATCAAGCCTACGAGCAGTACTTC. It codes for CASSPTDRDQAYEQYF.

The V call is TRBV29-1, the J call TRBJ2-2; 7 positions match TRBD1. The junction had 2 bases not matched to a gene; V was cut back by 1 base and J by 3 bases. This CDR3 is built from 14 residues. Germline CDR1 is SQVTM and CDR2 is ANQGSEA. This CDR3 is CSVEGGTDTGELFF. As DNA, the CDR3 is TGCAGCGTTGAAGGTGGGACAGACACCGGGGAGCTGTTTTTT.

As concerns this clone: Within the sample, other DNA sequences also encode this same CDR3. The V gene is TRBV6-5, the J gene TRBJ2-5; a weak D match, TRBD2 (6 bases). Germline CDR1 and CDR2: MNHEY and SVGAGI. The CDR3 length is 14 residues. V was pared by 0 bases and J by 4 bases, with 9 bases between. The DNA for the CDR3 is TGTGCCAGCAGTTACTCTGGGGGAGGAGAGACCCAGTACTTC. Residues: CASSYSGGGETQYF.

The chain recombines TRBV29-1 with TRBJ2-3; D possibly corresponds to TRBD2 (5 bases). Germline assignment: CDR1 SQVTM and CDR2 ANQGSEA. The V end was cut by 3 bases, the J end by 1 base, with 11 bases between. The CDR3 runs 14 residues. This CDR3 reads CSVEDSLGTDTQYF. The CDR3 DNA is TGCAGCGTTGAGGACTCCCTTGGCACAGATACGCAGTATTTT.

V gene TRBV29-1 combines with J gene TRBJ2-1; 8 nucleotides line up with TRBD2. In germline, CDR1 is SQVTM, CDR2 ANQGSEA. This CDR3 has 14 amino acids. The J segment lost 0 bases and the V segment lost 5 bases, leaving 3 bases of the junction unmatched. Here the CDR3 DNA reads TGCAGCGTTTCCGGGGGGGGCTCCTACAATGAGCAGTTCTTC. It specifies CSVSGGGSYNEQFF.

The chain carries TRBV13 and TRBJ2-5; possible D gene TRBD1, 6 bases. The assigned J gene may be wrong: the sequence end matches TRBJ2-7 better. The V gene's germline CDR1 is PRHDT and CDR2 FYEKMQ (reference sequence). There are 13 residues in the CDR3. CDR3 amino acids: CASSATGSREQYF. CDR3 in DNA: TGTGCCAGCAGCGCTACAGGGTCCCGCGAGCAGTACTTC.

The rearrangement joins TRBV29-1 to TRBJ2-1; TRBD1 might be the D (6 bases). The CDR3 has 10 residues. The germline V and J ends were trimmed by 5 bases and 10 bases, with 9 bases remaining between them. CDR1 and CDR2 (germline): SQVTM, ANQGSEA. CDR3: CSVYQGEQFF. The DNA for the CDR3 is TGCAGCGTTTACCAGGGGGAGCAGTTCTTC.

As concerns this clone: Relative to the germline gene, one junction end is altered; a read error may explain this. The chain has TRBV7-9 and TRBJ2-7, with D possibly TRBD2 on 6 matching bases. Looked up from germline, CDR1 is SEHNR and CDR2 is FQNEAQ (reference sequence). There are 15 residues in the CDR3. CDR3 DNA sequence: TGTGCCAGCAGCTGGTCCGGGACTCCTTCCTCCGAGCAGTACTTC. This translates into CASSWSGTPSSEQYF.

V and J are TRBV19 and TRBJ2-1; 7 bases map to TRBD1. The ends lost 6 bases at V and 2 bases at J; junction bases unmatched: 7. Germline CDR1 reads LNHDA; CDR2 reads SQIVND (reference sequence). The CDR3 is 15 amino acids. CDR3 nucleotide sequence: TGTGCCAGTAGATCGGAACAGGGGCCCTACAATGAGCAGTTCTTC. It translates to CASRSEQGPYNEQFF.